This entry is about one T cell receptor beta chain. This sample is drawn from a study of blood T cell repertoires in COVID-19. CDR1 and CDR2 (germline): MRHNA, SNTAGT. The CDR3 is 15 amino acids. J lost 0 bases, V lost 10 bases, and 8 bases had no gene match. Per the authors' pipeline: Amplification of reference gene primers was used by the study to estimate nucleated cell counts. Clones were read by immunoSEQ multiplex PCR, and TCRdb kept only the in-frame ones, dropping some. V and J calls and clone size are those listed in that table; D and trimming were worked out from the DNA. Here the sample spans over 120,000 clones, about three quarters being singletons.

This rearrangement joins TRBV6-4 to TRBJ2-2; 7 bases are a match to TRBD1. The sequencing sample was made of peripheral blood. The receptor was derived from a woman in her forties or fifties with active or convalescent COVID-19. CDR3 amino acids: CANDVQGTNTGELFF. The CDR3 DNA reads TGTGCCAACGACGTACAGGGGACGAACACCGGGGAGCTGTTTTTT.